What follows are 17 T cell receptor beta chains derived from one specimen sequenced in a study of blood T cell repertoires in COVID-19. Method: immunoSEQ multiplex PCR; TCRdb's copy keeps in-frame clones and lacks some. The sample has roughly 33,000 clones; about 91% are singletons. Sequencing was carried out using peripheral blood. The receptor source for this set is a human donor in a cohort sampled during active COVID-19.

The chain combines TRBV24-1 with TRBJ1-5; D is possibly TRBD1 (6 bases). The germline CDR1 and CDR2 sequences are KGHDR and SFDVKD. This CDR3 has 16 amino acids. V was clipped by 4 bases and J by 0 bases, with 12 bases between them. This chain's CDR3 is CATSEMTGDSNQPQHF. The CDR3 DNA reads as TGTGCCACCAGTGAAATGACAGGTGATAGCAATCAGCCCCAGCATTTT.

The V gene is TRBV6-4, the J gene TRBJ2-3; 11 bases fit TRBD2. The trim removed 0 bases at V and 3 bases at J, leaving 2 bases unmatched. Germline loops: CDR1 MRHNA, CDR2 SNTAGT. The CDR3 spans 16 residues. The DNA for the CDR3 is TGTGCCAGCAGTGACTCTAGCGGGGGGGCAACAGATACGCAGTATTTT. As protein: CASSDSSGGATDTQYF.

This chain uses TRBV7-9 with TRBJ2-3; 11 positions agree with TRBD2. V lost 2 bases to trimming and J lost 3 bases; unmatched junction nucleotides: 7. The CDR3 totals 17 residues. The germline V gene has CDR1 SEHNR and CDR2 FQNEAQ (reference sequence). The DNA for the CDR3 is TGTGCCAGCAGCTTAAATAGCGGGAGGGCCGGGACAGATACGCAGTATTTT. Translation gives CASSLNSGRAGTDTQYF.

The chain has TRBV6-5 and TRBJ2-7; tentatively, D is TRBD1 (6 bases). Trimming left V 7 bases short and J 3 bases short, with 10 bases between. The CDR3 extends over 12 amino acids. The germline CDR1 and CDR2 sequences are MNHEY and SVGAGI. The CDR3 DNA reads as TGTGCCAGCAAGGGACACAACTACGAGCAGTACTTC. Its translation: CASKGHNYEQYF.

The J gene is TRBJ2-5, the V gene TRBV3-1 (or the pseudogene TRBV3-2); a possible D gene is TRBD1 (7 bases). Germline assignment: CDR1 LGHDT and CDR2 YNNKEL (reference sequence). Trimming shortened V by 3 bases and J by 10 bases, and 12 bases separated the two germline ends. CDR3 length: 12 residues. CDR3 region: CASSQEGAIQYF. CDR3 nucleotide sequence: TGTGCCAGCAGCCAGGAGGGGGCGATCCAGTACTTC.

V and J are TRBV5-4 and TRBJ2-1; TRBD2 matches 7 bases. The CDR3 covers 16 residues. CDR1 is SGHNT, CDR2 YYREEE, per germline (reference sequence). V shed 0 bases, J shed 7 bases, and the junction held 10 bases outside the gene matches. The CDR3 protein is CASSLEVPREGNEQFF. In DNA form, the CDR3 reads TGTGCCAGCAGCTTGGAGGTTCCCAGGGAGGGGAATGAGCAGTTCTTC.

The rearrangement links TRBV29-1 to TRBJ2-7, with a weak D call TRBD1 (5 bases). The CDR3 spans 12 residues. Germline CDR1 is SQVTM and CDR2 is ANQGSEA. Between the trimmed V and J ends, which lost 4 bases and 0 bases, there was a span of 7 bases. DNA for the CDR3: TGCAGCGTTGTGGGGCTCTCCTACGAGCAGTACTTC. It yields the protein CSVVGLSYEQYF.

Worth noting for this clone: The junction shows a germline mismatch at one end, possibly a read error. The V gene is TRBV28, the J gene TRBJ2-2; the match to TRBD1 covers 9 bases. The CDR3 has 14 residues. Germline assignment: CDR1 MDHEN and CDR2 SYDVKM. The CDR3 sequence: CGITRDRVTGELFF. The CDR3 DNA reads as TGCGGGATCACGCGGGACAGGGTCACCGGGGAGCTGTTTTTT.

This clone was recorded once. This chain joins TRBV7-6 and TRBJ2-1; 7 bases fit TRBD2. The germline CDR1 and CDR2 sequences are SGHVS and FNYEAQ. The CDR3 extends over 15 amino acids. Germline trimming cut 0 bases from V and 9 bases from J; bases unmatched to any gene: 8. The CDR3, as DNA: TGTGCCAGCAGCTTAGCTGGCGGGGGTGACGTTGAGCAGTTCTTC. Amino acids: CASSLAGGGDVEQFF.

This chain links TRBV4-1 with TRBJ2-5; D uncertain. Germline loops: CDR1 MGHRA, CDR2 YSYEKL. V dropped 1 base and J dropped 5 bases, with 17 bases sitting between them. This CDR3 contains 16 residues. CDR3 residues: CASSQGPTPPVETQYF. The CDR3 bases are TGCGCCAGCAGCCAAGGCCCGACTCCGCCGGTGGAGACCCAGTACTTC.

V usage is TRBV29-1 and J usage is TRBJ2-2, with 8 bases fitting TRBD1. This CDR3 has 13 residues. V lost 6 bases to trimming and J lost 7 bases; unmatched junction nucleotides: 7. Germline V gives CDR1 SQVTM, CDR2 ANQGSEA. Written as DNA, the CDR3 is TGCAGCGTCCAGGGGGCGCAGGGCGGGGAGCTGTTTTTT. Translated, it gives CSVQGAQGGELFF.

The chain recombines TRBV7-2 with TRBJ2-7; TRBD2 agrees at 10 bases. Losses at the gene ends were 5 bases for V and 3 bases for J; bases not matched to a gene: 4. CDR1 and CDR2 from the germline V gene are SGHTA and FQGNSA. This CDR3 comprises 14 residues. This CDR3 reads CASSPAGGFYEQYF. CDR3 sequence (DNA): TGTGCCAGCAGCCCAGCGGGGGGGTTCTACGAGCAGTACTTC.

This clone appeared a few times. The chain uses TRBV24-1 and TRBJ2-2; 14 bases fit TRBD2. Germline V gene sequence: CDR1 KGHDR, CDR2 SFDVKD. V lost 3 bases, J lost 3 bases, and 5 bases stayed unmatched. The CDR3 sequence is 18 residues long. The CDR3 sequence: CATSDAGTSGGYTGELFF. As DNA, the CDR3 is TGTGCCACCAGTGATGCCGGGACTAGCGGGGGATACACCGGGGAGCTGTTTTTT.

V is TRBV2 and J is TRBJ2-7; 7 bases line up with TRBD1. This CDR3 contains 10 residues. The germline V gene encodes CDR1 SNHLY and CDR2 FYNNEI. Trimming removed 10 bases from V and 6 bases from J; junction bases left unmatched: 3. CDR3 protein: CATTGSEQYF. The CDR3 coding sequence is TGTGCCACGACAGGGTCCGAGCAGTACTTC.

The chain employs TRBV10-2 and TRBJ2-7, with 10 bases lining up with TRBD2. Per the germline V gene, CDR1 is WSHSY and CDR2 is SAAADI. The CDR3 contains 16 residues. V shed 0 bases, J shed 6 bases, and the junction held 8 bases outside the gene matches. This chain's CDR3 is CASSESFTSGIPEQYF. CDR3 nucleotides: TGCGCCAGCAGTGAGTCTTTCACTAGCGGGATACCCGAGCAGTACTTC.

In this sample, this clone turned up once. V is TRBV6-5 and J is TRBJ2-1; 9 bases agree with TRBD1. Trimming took 1 base from V and 9 from J; bases not matched to a gene: 7. Germline-derived CDR1 and CDR2 are MNHEY and SVGAGI. The CDR3 has 15 residues. CDR3 bases: TGTGCCAGCAGTTACTACGGGACAGGGAGAAGTGAGCAGTTCTTC. Protein product: CASSYYGTGRSEQFF.

This chain connects TRBV6-5 to TRBJ2-2; 11 positions match TRBD1. V lost 8 bases to trimming and J lost 5 bases; unmatched junction nucleotides: 4. Germline values: CDR1 MNHEY, CDR2 SVGAGI. This CDR3 is built from 14 residues. This CDR3 reads CASRGQGGTGELFF. CDR3 nucleotides: TGTGCCAGCCGGGGACAGGGGGGAACCGGGGAGCTGTTTTTT.